One and the same sample provided the 6 T cell receptor beta chains below, sequenced in a study of cytomegalovirus exposure and HLA in healthy donors. A multiplex PCR was run with 60 Vbeta primers and 13 Jbeta primers. Assay used: immunoSEQ multiplex PCR; TCRdb lists only in-frame clones, some missing. Among 170,000 or so clones listed, 77% were seen once. Input material: PBMCs. These receptors originate from a woman in her sixties in good health and CMV-seropositive.

The chain combines TRBV9 with TRBJ1-5; TRBD1 agrees at 8 bases. V shed 2 bases, J shed 5 bases, and the junction held 3 bases outside the gene matches. The CDR3 is made up of 14 amino acids. Germline V CDR1 and CDR2: SGDLS, YYNGEE. Here the CDR3 DNA reads TGTGCCAGCAGCGTGACAGGGGCCTATCAGCCCCAGCATTTT. Translation: CASSVTGAYQPQHF.

J is TRBJ1-2 and V is TRBV9; D may be TRBD1 (6 bases). Deletions cut 0 bases from V and 4 bases from J, with 13 bases between. The CDR3 has 15 amino acids. The germline V gene encodes CDR1 SGDLS and CDR2 YYNGEE. The CDR3 DNA reads TGTGCCAGCAGCGTAGCTGGGGGGGCGAGCTATGGCTACACCTTC. This encodes CASSVAGGASYGYTF.

V and J are TRBV5-6 and TRBJ2-3, with TRBD1 as a possible D gene (6 bases). CDR3 length: 15 amino acids. V lost 0 bases, J lost 4 bases, and 12 bases lay in between. Per the germline V gene, CDR1 is SGHDT and CDR2 is YYEEEE. CDR3 nucleotides: TGTGCCAGCAGCTTGGAGAGGGGGATTGCAGATACGCAGTATTTT. This gives the protein CASSLERGIADTQYF. The full variable domain, completed using reference TRBV5-6 and TRBJ2-3, is DAGVTQSPTHLIKTRGQQVTLRCSPKSGHDTVSWYQQALGQGPQFIFQYYEEEERQRGNFPDRFSGHQFPNYSSELNVNALLLGDSALYLCASSLERGIADTQYFGPGTRLTVL.

The rearrangement links TRBV19 to TRBJ1-1, with D perhaps TRBD1 (5 bases). The CDR3 contains 12 residues. Germline V gives CDR1 LNHDA, CDR2 SQIVND (reference sequence). V was cut by 6 bases and J by 3 bases, with 8 bases left in between. CDR3 coding DNA: TGTGCCAGTAGGCGGGGGGACACTGAAGCTTTCTTT. Its translation: CASRRGDTEAFF.

The V call is TRBV5-4, the J call TRBJ2-7; 11 bases line up with TRBD2. Germline assignment: CDR1 SGHNT and CDR2 YYREEE (reference sequence). The CDR3 is 14 residues long. Trimming at V came to 7 bases and at J to 7 bases, leaving 10 bases not matched to a gene. CDR3 residues: CASRASGGTGEQYF. The DNA of the CDR3 is TGTGCCAGCCGCGCTAGCGGGGGGACGGGGGAGCAGTACTTC.

This clone was found once. The CDR3 protein is CASKGSTGIIPDTQYF. CDR3 nucleotide sequence: TGTGCCAGCAAGGGGTCGACAGGTATTATCCCAGATACGCAGTATTTT. The chain employs TRBV2 and TRBJ2-3; weak D call: TRBD1 (6 bases). V was shortened by 7 bases and J by 4 bases, with 21 bases between the two germline ends. Germline V lookup: CDR1 SNHLY, CDR2 FYNNEI. This CDR3 spans 16 amino acids.